This passage covers 19 T cell receptor beta chains from one sample sequenced in a study of blood T cell repertoires in COVID-19. Some clones are missing from TCRdb's copy, which holds only in-frame ones; the method was immunoSEQ multiplex PCR. This sample has 250,000 to 400,000 clones, with about 90% found just once. The sequenced sample was peripheral blood. The receptors shown here come from a woman in her 30s with COVID-19, enrolled during active disease.

This clone occurred once. The chain is built from TRBV7-9 and TRBJ1-2; possible D gene TRBD1, 6 bases. Trimming pared 5 bases from V and 8 bases from J, leaving 18 bases between. CDR3 size: 14 residues. Germline values: CDR1 SEHNR, CDR2 FQNEAQ (reference sequence). CDR3 sequence reads: CASSPSGGGRGYTF. The CDR3 DNA follows: TGTGCCAGCAGCCCCTCGGGCGGGGGGCGAGGCTACACCTTC.

This CDR3 reads CASSTPGTGRQPQHF. The CDR3 DNA sequence: TGTGCCAGCAGTACTCCCGGGACAGGGAGACAGCCCCAGCATTTT. The V call is TRBV28, the J call TRBJ1-5; 9 bases are shared with TRBD1. CDR3 length equals 15 residues. Unmatched junction bases numbered 9, after V lost 5 bases and J lost 7 bases. Looked up from germline, CDR1 is MDHEN and CDR2 is SYDVKM.

The gene calls are TRBV24-1 and TRBJ1-2; 9 nucleotides match TRBD1. Germline V gives CDR1 KGHDR, CDR2 SFDVKD. The CDR3 is 15 residues long. The J segment lost 4 bases and the V segment lost 4 bases, leaving 6 bases of the junction unmatched. CDR3 residues: CATSDPDRGSYGYTF. The CDR3 coding sequence is TGTGCCACCAGTGACCCCGACAGGGGGAGCTATGGCTACACCTTC.

V gene TRBV27 combines with J gene TRBJ2-1; 11 bases are a match to TRBD2. Per the germline V gene, CDR1 is MNHEY and CDR2 is SMNVEV (reference sequence). The V segment lost 5 bases and the J segment 4 bases; nucleotides outside the gene matches: 13. CDR3 size: 18 residues. The CDR3 DNA reads TGTGCCAGCAGTACTTACCGAACCGGGACTAGCGGATACAATGAGCAGTTCTTC. It specifies CASSTYRTGTSGYNEQFF.

DNA of the CDR3: TGCGCCAGCAGCTTGGAAGGTAGCGGGACGGTCGGGGAGCTGTTTTTT. The encoded protein is CASSLEGSGTVGELFF. The chain carries TRBV5-1 and TRBJ2-2; 8 bases fit TRBD2. This CDR3 comprises 16 residues. V dropped 0 bases and J dropped 7; count of bases not matched to a gene: 8. Germline-derived CDR1 and CDR2 are SGHRS and YFSETQ. Using reference TRBV5-1 and TRBJ2-2 for the parts outside the CDR3, the full variable domain is KAGVTQTPRYLIKTRGQQVTLSCSPISGHRSVSWYQQTPGQGLQFLFEYFSETQRNKGNFPGRFSGRQFSNSRSEMNVSTLELGDSALYLCASSLEGSGTVGELFFGEGSRLTVL.

The J gene is TRBJ2-5, the V gene TRBV27, with 9 positions matching TRBD2. From germline, CDR1 is MNHEY and CDR2 SMNVEV (reference sequence). V was pared by 6 bases and J by 4 bases, with 12 bases of the junction left unmatched. This CDR3 spans 16 amino acids. The CDR3 nucleotides read TGTGCCAGCAGCAAGACTAGCGGTAGAGGGCCAGAGACCCAGTACTTC. Amino acids: CASSKTSGRGPETQYF.

The V and J genes are TRBV30 and TRBJ1-2; no clear D. Germline V gene data show CDR1 as GTSNPN and CDR2 as SVGIG (reference sequence). The CDR3 has 12 residues. The V and J ends lost 2 bases and 8 bases respectively, with 12 bases between them. The CDR3: CAWSPGPGGYTF. The CDR3 DNA reads as TGTGCCTGGAGTCCTGGACCGGGGGGCTACACCTTC.

This clone was recorded only once. For the CDR3, the DNA is TGCGCCAGCAGCTTTCAACAGACCTCTGGGGCCAACGTCCTGACTTTC. It is translated as CASSFQQTSGANVLTF. J is TRBJ2-6 and V is TRBV5-1, with D unclear. V lost 2 bases and J lost 0, with 9 bases in between. The CDR3 is made up of 16 amino acids. Per the germline V gene, CDR1 is SGHRS and CDR2 is YFSETQ.

The chain couples TRBV15 to TRBJ1-3, with D uncertain. The V gene lost 0 bases and the J gene lost 4 bases, with 7 bases spanning the gap. Germline CDR1 reads LNHNV; CDR2 reads YYDKDF (reference sequence). The CDR3 is 14 amino acids. The CDR3 loop is CATSREGAGNTIYF. In nucleotides, the CDR3 is TGTGCCACCAGCAGAGAGGGAGCCGGAAACACCATATATTTT.

This chain connects TRBV19 to TRBJ2-1; D ambiguous. The CDR3 loop spans 14 amino acids. The V and J ends lost 7 bases and 4 bases respectively, with 14 bases between them. Germline loops: CDR1 LNHDA, CDR2 SQIVND (reference sequence). CDR3 amino acids: CASTPREAYNEQFF. In DNA form, the CDR3 reads TGTGCCAGTACTCCGAGAGAAGCTTACAATGAGCAGTTCTTC. Using reference TRBV19 and TRBJ2-1 for the parts outside the CDR3, the full variable domain is DGGITQSPKYLFRKEGQNVTLSCEQNLNHDAMYWYRQDPGQGLRLIYYSQIVNDFQKGDIAEGYSVSREKKESFPLTVTSAQKNPTAFYLCASTPREAYNEQFFGPGTRLTVL.

The table lists this clone with a few counts. The chain recombines TRBV6-5 with TRBJ2-5, with 9 bases lining up with TRBD1. V lost 6 bases and J lost 2; bases outside the gene matches: 7. CDR1 and CDR2 (germline): MNHEY, SVGAGI. The CDR3 sequence is 15 residues long. CDR3: CASRRDRVGQETQYF. Written as DNA, the CDR3 is TGTGCCAGCAGGAGGGACAGGGTTGGGCAAGAGACCCAGTACTTC.

The V gene is TRBV5-6, the J gene TRBJ2-7; 8 nucleotides agree with TRBD2. The CDR3 has 16 residues. V trimming: 0 bases; J trimming: 2 bases; junction bases outside the gene matches: 7. Germline values: CDR1 SGHDT, CDR2 YYEEEE. The CDR3 DNA sequence: TGTGCCAGCAGCTTGGGCTCGGGACTAGGAACCTACGAGCAGTACTTC. Its translation is CASSLGSGLGTYEQYF. Complete variable domain (other parts from reference TRBV5-6 and TRBJ2-7): DAGVTQSPTHLIKTRGQQVTLRCSPKSGHDTVSWYQQALGQGPQFIFQYYEEEERQRGNFPDRFSGHQFPNYSSELNVNALLLGDSALYLCASSLGSGLGTYEQYFGPGTRLTVT.

The chain has TRBV15 and TRBJ2-1, with TRBD2 matching 10 bases. This CDR3 is 17 amino acids long. Germline values: CDR1 LNHNV, CDR2 YYDKDF (reference sequence). The junction had 5 bases not matched to a gene; V was cut back by 0 bases and J by 3 bases. CDR3 region: CATSREFLAGVYNEQFF. The CDR3 DNA follows: TGTGCCACCAGCAGAGAGTTCCTAGCGGGGGTCTACAATGAGCAGTTCTTC.

This sequence joins TRBV19 and TRBJ2-7; TRBD2 aligns across 10 bases. With 4 bases clipped from V and 3 bases from J, the junction kept 6 bases outside the gene matches. Per germline, CDR1 LNHDA and CDR2 SQIVND (reference sequence). CDR3 length equals 15 residues. This CDR3 is CASSRLAGVGYEQYF. For the CDR3, the DNA is TGTGCCAGTAGTAGGCTAGCGGGAGTCGGCTACGAGCAGTACTTC.

The chain's CDR3 is CASSSQKTSRYTDTQYF. CDR3 DNA sequence: TGTGCCAGCAGTTCCCAGAAGACTAGCAGATACACAGATACGCAGTATTTT. The J gene is TRBJ2-3, the V gene TRBV27, with TRBD2 identical over 7 bases. The V and J ends lost 4 bases and 2 bases, in that order; junction bases with no gene match: 12. Germline values: CDR1 MNHEY, CDR2 SMNVEV (reference sequence). The CDR3 is made up of 17 amino acids.

This clone has only one observation. The CDR3 DNA reads as TGTGCCAGCAGCTTGGTCGCGACATACGAGCAGTACTTC. Protein: CASSLVATYEQYF. The chain employs TRBV5-6 and TRBJ2-7; D uncertain. The CDR3 has 13 amino acids. Germline V lookup: CDR1 SGHDT, CDR2 YYEEEE. Deletions cut 0 bases from V and 4 bases from J, with 8 bases between.

The V call is TRBV6-2 or TRBV6-3, the J call TRBJ1-4, with TRBD1 matching over 8 bases. Trimming cost V 6 bases and J 8 bases; bases outside gene matches: 11. The CDR3 covers 15 residues. Germline lookup yields CDR1 MNHEY and CDR2 SVGEGT. The DNA of the CDR3 is TGTGCCAGCAGCTCAGACAGGGGCCCTAGGGAAAAACTGTTTTTT. It is translated as CASSSDRGPREKLFF.

On this clone itself: This sample also contains other DNA sequences that code for the same CDR3. This chain links TRBV7-9 with TRBJ2-3; 11 bases align to TRBD2. Germline V CDR1 and CDR2: SEHNR, FQNEAQ (reference sequence). This CDR3 has 16 residues. Trimming took 3 bases from V and 0 from J; bases not matched to a gene: 2. The CDR3 region is CASSLGTSGSTDTQYF. The CDR3 DNA reads TGTGCCAGCAGCTTGGGGACTAGCGGAAGCACAGATACGCAGTATTTT.

V and J are TRBV7-8 and TRBJ1-6; D is perhaps TRBD1 (6 bases). Germline loops: CDR1 SGHVS, CDR2 FQNEAQ. This CDR3 comprises 15 residues. Trimming took off 5 bases at V and 8 bases at J, with 16 bases between the two ends. CDR3 loop: CASSPDTGLDSPLHF. The CDR3 bases are TGTGCCAGCAGCCCCGATACAGGGCTGGATTCACCCCTCCACTTT.